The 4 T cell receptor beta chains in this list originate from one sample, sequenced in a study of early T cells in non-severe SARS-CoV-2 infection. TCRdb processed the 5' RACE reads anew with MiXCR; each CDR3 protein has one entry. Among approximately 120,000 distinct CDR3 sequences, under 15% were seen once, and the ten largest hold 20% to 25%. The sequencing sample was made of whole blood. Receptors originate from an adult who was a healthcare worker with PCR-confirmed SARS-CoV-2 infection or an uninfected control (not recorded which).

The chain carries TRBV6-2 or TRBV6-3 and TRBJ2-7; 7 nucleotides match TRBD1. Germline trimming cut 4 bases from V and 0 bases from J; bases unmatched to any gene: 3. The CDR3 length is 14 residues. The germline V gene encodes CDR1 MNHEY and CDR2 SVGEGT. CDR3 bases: TGTGCCAGCAGTTCGACAGGGCTCTCCTACGAGCAGTACTTC. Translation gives CASSSTGLSYEQYF.

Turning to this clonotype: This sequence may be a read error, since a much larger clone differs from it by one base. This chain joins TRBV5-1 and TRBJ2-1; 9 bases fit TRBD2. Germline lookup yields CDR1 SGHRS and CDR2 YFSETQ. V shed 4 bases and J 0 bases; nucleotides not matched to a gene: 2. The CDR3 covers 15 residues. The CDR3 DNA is TGCGCCAGCAGCGCTAGCGGGGCCTCCTACAATGAGCAGTTCTTC. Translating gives CASSASGASYNEQFF.

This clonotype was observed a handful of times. The chain's CDR3 is CASSKKRAGTPNSNTQYF. CDR3 sequence (DNA): TGTGCCAGTAGTAAAAAACGGGCCGGGACACCAAATTCGAATACGCAGTATTTT. The V gene is TRBV19, the J gene TRBJ2-3; the D gene is possibly TRBD1 (6 bases). The germline V gene has CDR1 LNHDA and CDR2 SQIVND (reference sequence). The length of the CDR3 is 18 residues. Trimming removed 4 bases from V and 7 bases from J, with 27 bases in between.

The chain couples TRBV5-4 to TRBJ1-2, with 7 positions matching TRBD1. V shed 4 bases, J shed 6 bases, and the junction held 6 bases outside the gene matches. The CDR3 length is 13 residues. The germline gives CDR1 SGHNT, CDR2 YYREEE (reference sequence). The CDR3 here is CASSTNTGDGYTF. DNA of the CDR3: TGTGCCAGCAGCACCAACACAGGGGATGGCTACACCTTC.